The following is a T cell receptor beta chain sequence with its context. What it binds is unknown. This entry comes from a study of T cell repertoires in cytomegalovirus infection. Study at large: Public TCR beta signatures indicated both CMV infection and matching HLA type. Study-level results: HLA-C-restricted TCR beta clonotypes specific for CMV led the ex vivo response. The cumulative frequency of public TCR beta families distinguished individuals who carried CMV together with the relevant HLA.

TCRdb ran MiXCR on the reads and lists one entry per CDR3 protein. The data hold some 180,000 distinct CDR3 sequences, with approximately 18% observed a single time. Germline values: CDR1 MNHEY, CDR2 SMNVEV (reference sequence). V was cut by 5 bases and J by 7 bases, with 26 bases left in between. The CDR3 is made up of 18 amino acids. The receptor's source is a human donor in good health (CMV status not recorded). Some clones in this sample may be carry-over from other donors' samples. The sequenced sample was CD8+ T cells from PBMCs. The rearrangement links TRBV27 to TRBJ2-2; tentatively, D is TRBD1 or TRBD2 (5 bases each). CDR3 sequence: CASSLRPGTDPRGGELFF. For the CDR3, the DNA is TGTGCCAGCAGTCTGAGACCCGGGACCGATCCCCGGGGCGGGGAGCTGTTTTTT.